This T cell receptor beta chain was observed in a study of T cell responses to AZD1222 COVID-19 vaccine. There are 14 residues in the CDR3. V was cut by 6 bases and J by 7 bases, with 15 bases left in between. The V gene's germline CDR1 is LNHDA and CDR2 SQIVND (reference sequence). The assay was immunoSEQ multiplex PCR, and TCRdb's table has in-frame clones only and misses some. The table includes 150,000 to 200,000 clones, approximately 91% detected once. In regard to this clone: Its antigen remains unknown.

Findings and caveats of the study: Regions 160-218 and 743-854 held dominance among vaccine-associated CD4 TCRs, which spanned spike.

The source material was peripheral blood, sampled on day 0 of AZD1222 vaccination. The receptor comes from an adult in good health. The chain employs TRBV19 and TRBJ1-4; unclear D gene. In nucleotides, the CDR3 is TGTGCCAGTAGCGAAAATTCTCTTAGTGAAAAACTGTTTTTT. Protein: CASSENSLSEKLFF. The entire variable domain, with the rest obtained from reference TRBV19 and TRBJ1-4, is as follows: DGGITQSPKYLFRKEGQNVTLSCEQNLNHDAMYWYRQDPGQGLRLIYYSQIVNDFQKGDIAEGYSVSREKKESFPLTVTSAQKNPTAFYLCASSENSLSEKLFFGSGTQLSVL.